The clone carrying this T cell receptor (beta chain) was seen at least ten times. The antigen is unknown. V was shortened by 1 base and J by 3 bases, with 7 bases between the two germline ends. The CDR3 covers 12 residues. The germline V gene encodes CDR1 DFQATT and CDR2 SNEGSKA (reference sequence). This sample stems from a study of breast tumors, draining lymph nodes, adjacent tissues. Study findings and constraints: Most tumor T cells seemingly derive from lymph node, then expand in tumor. Tumor TCR diversity was below lymph nodes but above nontumor tissue. Luminal-like breast cancer showed significantly higher tumor–nontumor repertoire similarity than basal-like. The lymph node origin of tumor T cells was framed as consistent with a hypothesis, not demonstrated.

The lymph nodes were axillary draining lymph nodes from breast cancer patients. MiXCR was run by TCRdb on the multiplex PCR reads, yielding one entry per CDR3 protein. The table shows roughly 110,000 distinct CDR3 sequences, with roughly 29% occurring only once. The chain uses TRBV20-1 and TRBJ2-7; no definite D call. The sequence was obtained from a female donor with breast cancer. Some clones in this sample may be carry-over from other donors' samples. The source material was axillary lymph node tissue. CDR3 sequence reads: CSARGPNYEQYF. The CDR3 nucleotides read TGCAGTGCTAGAGGGCCAAACTACGAGCAGTACTTC.